This entry features one T cell receptor (beta chain) sequence. There were likely unrecorded immune exposures, though donors were nominally healthy when sampled. These data originate in a study of cytomegalovirus exposure and HLA in healthy donors. At the level of the study: Most donors, roughly 77% of 398 genotyped, fell in the Caucasian-associated ancestry cluster.

This CDR3 region has 14 residues. Trimming removed 4 bases from V and 5 bases from J, with 13 bases in between. Germline CDR1 reads SGHRS; CDR2 reads YFSETQ. Primers: 60 Vbeta forward and 13 Jbeta reverse. Data came from immunoSEQ multiplex PCR; TCRdb stores just in-frame clones and leaves some out. The table lists more than 50,000 clones. Material: PBMCs. This sequence was found in a woman aged 40 to 50 in good health and CMV-seronegative. The gene calls are TRBV5-1 and TRBJ1-5; no definite D call. The CDR3 sequence: CASSVNGVDQPQHF. The CDR3 bases are TGCGCCAGCAGCGTGAACGGGGTTGATCAGCCCCAGCATTTT.